The 4 T cell receptor beta chains given below trace back to one sample, sequenced in a study of blood T cell repertoires in COVID-19. The method was immunoSEQ multiplex PCR; TCRdb's version includes in-frame clones alone and lacks a portion of them. The sample has about 210,000 clones, around 83% seen once; the top ten hold 7% to 10%. The sample was peripheral blood. These receptors all come from a woman aged 50 to 65 with acute or convalescent COVID-19.

This chain joins TRBV7-3 and TRBJ2-3, with 8 bases matching TRBD2. The CDR3 consists of 14 residues. In germline, CDR1 is SGHTA, CDR2 FQGTGA. After removal of 5 bases from V and 2 bases from J, the junction contained 3 bases not matched to a gene. The CDR3 spells CASSRGGLTDTQYF. The CDR3 bases are TGTGCCAGCAGCCGGGGGGGCCTCACAGATACGCAGTATTTT.

This sequence joins TRBV28 and TRBJ2-2; D remains unclear. The germline V gene has CDR1 MDHEN and CDR2 SYDVKM. The CDR3 spans 12 residues. V was shortened by 3 bases and J by 6 bases, with 5 bases between the two germline ends. The CDR3 region has the DNA TGTGCCAGCAGTTTTTCTTCCGGGGAGCTGTTTTTT. Translated: CASSFSSGELFF.

The V call is TRBV3-1 (or the pseudogene TRBV3-2), the J call TRBJ1-4; D is unresolved. Trimming removed 0 bases from V and 4 bases from J, with 9 bases in between. Germline V gene data show CDR1 as LGHDT and CDR2 as YNNKEL (reference sequence). The CDR3 is made up of 15 amino acids. Here the CDR3 DNA reads TGTGCCAGCAGCCAAGATCGGGGAGGTAATGAAAAACTGTTTTTT. Amino acid sequence: CASSQDRGGNEKLFF.

Turning to this clone: Other nucleotide sequences from this sample produce the same CDR3. This chain's CDR3 is CASSRDRGRYGYTF. CDR3 bases: TGTGCCAGCAGTCGGGACAGGGGGAGGTATGGCTACACCTTC. The chain links TRBV28 to TRBJ1-2, with 11 nucleotides matching TRBD1. This CDR3 has 14 residues. With 5 bases clipped from V and 5 bases from J, the junction kept 4 bases outside the gene matches. Germline V lookup: CDR1 MDHEN, CDR2 SYDVKM.